The entry that follows covers one T cell receptor beta chain sequence. The sample originates from a study of T-cell reconstitution after alpha-beta-depleted transplantation in children. Unique molecular identifiers tagged the TCRbeta library. TCRdb reprocessed the PCR reads via MiXCR and lists one record per CDR3 protein. This repertoire shows approximately 350,000 distinct CDR3 sequences, under 13% found once; its top ten account for less than 2.5%. V gave up 5 bases and J gave up 0 bases, with 9 bases separating them. The V gene's germline CDR1 is SGHTA and CDR2 FQGNSA. CDR3 size: 14 residues. The TCR sequence derives from a human donor who donated a stem cell graft to a child with acute lymphoblastic leukemia. The sequenced sample was PBMCs from the stem cell graft donor, obtained from the stem cell graft. J is TRBJ2-3 and V is TRBV7-2, with D unresolved. The CDR3 nucleotides read TGTGCCAGCAGCCCCCAGACAAGCACAGATACGCAGTATTTT. Translation: CASSPQTSTDTQYF.